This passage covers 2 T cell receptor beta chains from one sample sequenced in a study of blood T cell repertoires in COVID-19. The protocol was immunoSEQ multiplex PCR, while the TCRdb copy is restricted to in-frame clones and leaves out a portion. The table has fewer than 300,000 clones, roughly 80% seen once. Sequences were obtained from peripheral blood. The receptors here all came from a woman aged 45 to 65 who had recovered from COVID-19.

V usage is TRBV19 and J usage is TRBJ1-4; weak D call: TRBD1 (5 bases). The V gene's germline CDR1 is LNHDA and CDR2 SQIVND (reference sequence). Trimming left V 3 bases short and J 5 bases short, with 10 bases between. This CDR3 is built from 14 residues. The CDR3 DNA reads TGTGCCAGTAGTATCCAGGGTAGCAATGAAAAACTGTTTTTT. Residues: CASSIQGSNEKLFF.

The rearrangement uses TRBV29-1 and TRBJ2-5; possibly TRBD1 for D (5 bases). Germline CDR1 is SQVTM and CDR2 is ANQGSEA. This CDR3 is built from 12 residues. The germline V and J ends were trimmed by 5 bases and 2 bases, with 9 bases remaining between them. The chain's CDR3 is CSVPQGQETQYF. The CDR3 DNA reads TGCAGCGTTCCTCAGGGACAAGAGACCCAGTACTTC. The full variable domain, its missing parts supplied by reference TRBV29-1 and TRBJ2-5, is SAVISQKPSRDICQRGTSLTIQCQVDSQVTMMFWYRQQPGQSLTLIATANQGSEATYESGFVIDKFPISRPNLTFSTLTVSNMSPEDSSIYLCSVPQGQETQYFGPGTRLLVL.